This T cell receptor (beta chain) was recovered during a study of shared clonotypes between healthy human individuals. The wider study: Three plates each covered CD4 naive and memory; CD8 naive two, CD8 memory one.

As to this clone: As yet, its antigen is unknown.

General study findings and limits: Of the naive CD4 clonotypes, approximately 5% were shared across a few donors.

Clones were read by immunoSEQ multiplex PCR, and TCRdb kept only the in-frame ones, dropping some. This repertoire shows 2 million or so clones, about 94% found once; its top ten account for roughly 1.1%. V dropped 4 bases and J dropped 2 bases, with 12 bases sitting between them. The CDR3 extends over 13 amino acids. Germline V CDR1 and CDR2: SQVTM, ANQGSEA. Naive CD8 cells comprised CD45RO-negative, CCR7-positively selected cells, excluding terminally differentiated effector memory CD45RA+ cells. This TCR came from a man aged 18 to 35 in good health. Sequencing was performed on naive CD8+ T cells sorted from blood. This rearrangement joins TRBV29-1 to TRBJ2-7; D gene unclear. The CDR3 nucleotides read TGCAGCGTTGTACGCACAAGTGCCTACGAGCAGTACTTC. Protein sequence: CSVVRTSAYEQYF.